This T cell receptor beta chain came from a study of T cells after yellow fever vaccination. Trimming stripped 4 bases from V and 1 base from J, with 14 bases between. CDR1 and CDR2 (germline): SGHRS, YFSETQ. The CDR3 contains 15 residues. One entry per CDR3 protein results from TCRdb running MiXCR on the 5' RACE reads. The sample lists approximately 160,000 distinct CDR3 sequences; approximately 9.7% were seen once. The V call is TRBV5-1, the J call TRBJ1-1; D is perhaps TRBD1 (6 bases). The material was CD8+ T cells sorted from PBMCs, obtained 45 days after the yellow fever booster vaccination. This receptor was obtained from a man in his late teens or twenties who received the YFV17D yellow fever vaccine. The CDR3 region is CASSREQGQNTEAFF. The DNA of the CDR3 is TGCGCCAGCAGCCGTGAACAGGGCCAGAACACTGAAGCTTTCTTT.